This T cell receptor beta chain stems from a study of T-cell reconstitution after alpha-beta-depleted transplantation in children (dated by TCRdb to 2016 to 2017). About the investigation overall: T-cell immune reconstitution after TCRalphabeta/CD19-depleted allogeneic hematopoietic cell transplantation in children was quantitatively tracked in the study by means of TCR repertoire profiling.

V lost 1 base and J lost 4 bases, and the count of bases not matched to a germline gene is 8. From the germline V gene (reference sequence), CDR1 is DFQATT and CDR2 is SNEGSKA. The CDR3 runs 15 amino acids, cysteine and phenylalanine included. Here the CDR3 DNA is all that survives: 45 bases in frame from base 1. The library was prepared using PCR. The run used an Illumina HiSeq 2500. Molecular barcoding was employed in the preparation of TCR libraries, with unique molecular identifiers being used to normalize TCRbeta repertoire quantification. TCRdb handled the public reads itself, with Q25 trimming in fastp and clone calling in MiXCR, and kept productive beta chains. Every distinct CDR3 protein forms one entry, paired with its most common genes and DNA. This sample comprises hundreds of thousands of distinct CDR3 sequences, around 15% of them detected only once. Approximately 29% of the sample goes to the ten largest clones.

The research as a whole found: The apparently early recovery of alphabetaT-cell counts about two months after transplant reportedly depended on only several hundred rapidly expanded clones that came from non-depleted graft cells. Over subsequent months, a decline in hyperexpanded clone frequencies was noted, and after one year, T-cell counts and TCRbeta diversity were mostly ascribed to newly produced T cells. In some patients, the high TCRbeta diversity seen at day 60 was put down to recipient T cells and intrathymic progenitors that had survived conditioning.

This specimen's treatment or condition label, interpreted: allogeneic hematopoietic cell transplantation with graft depleted of TCRalphabeta T cells and CD19 B cells. Transplant recipients were children who received TCRalphabeta/CD19-depleted allogeneic hematopoietic cell grafts. To note about this clonotype: Its recognized antigen is unknown. Base qualities are not at hand, and no much larger clone is one base apart.

Sequences were derived from PBMCs, mostly from graft donor cells, sampled 360 days after TCRalphabeta/CD19-depleted stem cell transplant. This sequence originates from a boy in the first two years of life who had a stem cell transplant for Wiskott-Aldrich syndrome, so the T cells may come from the graft donor. This chain joins TRBV20-1 to TRBJ2-5, and TRBD1 matches 8 of the central bases. The CDR3 amino acid sequence is: CSARGAGGRGETQYF. The DNA is as follows: TGCAGTGCTAGAGGAGCAGGGGGCAGGGGAGAGACCCAGTACTTC.